The present T cell receptor beta chain was sequenced within a study of T cell repertoires in cytomegalovirus infection. Across the whole study: A matching HLA type, together with CMV infection, was signaled by public TCR beta signatures. Points from the study as a whole: In two of eight donors, the top clonotype was HLA-C-restricted CMV-specific. Using cumulative public TCR beta family frequency, the authors identified those who carried CMV together with the relevant HLA.

This clonotype was counted ten times or more. Its target is unknown. The germline V gene has CDR1 MNHNS and CDR2 SASEGT. This CDR3 has 16 residues. V gave up 6 bases and J gave up 4 bases; unmatched junction bases: 9. TCRdb processed the reads anew with MiXCR; each CDR3 protein has one entry. The sample has almost 550,000 distinct CDR3 sequences; more than 15% are singletons. Source material: CD8+ T cells from PBMCs. The TCR originated in a human donor in good health (CMV status not recorded). Some clones in this sample may be carry-over from other donors' samples. J is TRBJ2-3 and V is TRBV6-1; TRBD2 matches at 11 bases. CDR3 sequence: CASRSGLAEGADTQYF. In DNA, the CDR3 is TGTGCCAGCAGGTCGGGACTAGCGGAGGGGGCAGATACGCAGTATTTT.